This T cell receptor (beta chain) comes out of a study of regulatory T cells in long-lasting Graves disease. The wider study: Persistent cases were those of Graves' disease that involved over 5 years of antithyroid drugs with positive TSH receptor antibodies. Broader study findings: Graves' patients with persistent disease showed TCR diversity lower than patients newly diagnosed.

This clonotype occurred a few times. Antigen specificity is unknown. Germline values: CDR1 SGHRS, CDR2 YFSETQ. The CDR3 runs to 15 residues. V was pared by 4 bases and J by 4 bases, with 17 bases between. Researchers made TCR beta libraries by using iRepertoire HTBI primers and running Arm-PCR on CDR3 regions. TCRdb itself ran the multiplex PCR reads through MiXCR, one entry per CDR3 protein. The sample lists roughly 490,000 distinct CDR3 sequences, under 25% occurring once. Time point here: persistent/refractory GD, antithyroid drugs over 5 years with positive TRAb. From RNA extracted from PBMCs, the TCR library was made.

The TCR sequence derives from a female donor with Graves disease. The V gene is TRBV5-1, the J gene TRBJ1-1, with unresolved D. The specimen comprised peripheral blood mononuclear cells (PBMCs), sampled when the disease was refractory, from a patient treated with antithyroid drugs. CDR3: CASSVSRRLRTEAFF. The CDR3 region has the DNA TGCGCCAGCAGCGTCTCCCGGCGGCTTCGCACTGAAGCTTTCTTT. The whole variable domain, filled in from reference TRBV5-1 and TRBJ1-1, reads KAGVTQTPRYLIKTRGQQVTLSCSPISGHRSVSWYQQTPGQGLQFLFEYFSETQRNKGNFPGRFSGRQFSNSRSEMNVSTLELGDSALYLCASSVSRRLRTEAFFGQGTRLTVV.